Described below is a single T cell receptor (beta chain) sequence and its context. This sample was included in a study of blood T cell repertoires in COVID-19. Looking at the study overall: Sites in the United States, Italy and Spain provided acute and convalescent COVID-19 samples. From T cells, B-cell-depleted T cells, or PBMCs came the material, which was cDNA or gDNA.

The CDR3 extends over 14 amino acids. Trimming took 6 bases from V and 1 from J; bases not matched to a gene: 4. CDR1 is MNHEY and CDR2 is SVGAGI in the germline V gene. Original processing methods: Amplification from reference gene primers served as the basis for estimated nucleated cell counts. The method was immunoSEQ multiplex PCR; TCRdb's version includes in-frame clones alone and lacks a portion of them. V and J calls and clone size are copied from that table; D and trimming were computed from the DNA. Here the sample spans 45,000 to 65,000 clones, 60% to 80% being singletons. The chain recombines TRBV6-5 with TRBJ1-1; 8 nucleotides agree with TRBD1. What was sequenced was peripheral blood. The TCR comes from a man aged 65-85 years with active or convalescent COVID-19. Written as DNA, the CDR3 is TGTGCCAGCAGGATCGACAGGGGGAACACTGAAGCTTTCTTT. Encoded protein: CASRIDRGNTEAFF.